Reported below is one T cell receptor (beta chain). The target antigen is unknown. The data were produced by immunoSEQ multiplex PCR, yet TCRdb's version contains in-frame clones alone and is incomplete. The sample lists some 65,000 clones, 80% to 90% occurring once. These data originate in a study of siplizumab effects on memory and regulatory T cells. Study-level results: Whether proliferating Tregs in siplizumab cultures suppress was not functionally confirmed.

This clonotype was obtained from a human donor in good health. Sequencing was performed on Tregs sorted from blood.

CDR3 protein: CAISERTHTDTQYF. DNA for the CDR3: TGTGCCATCAGTGAACGGACTCACACAGATACGCAGTATTTT. The chain is built from TRBV10-3 and TRBJ2-3; possible D gene TRBD2, 5 bases. Between the trimmed V and J ends, which lost 3 bases and 2 bases, there was a span of 9 bases. CDR1 is ENHRY, CDR2 SYGVKD, per germline. The CDR3 loop spans 14 amino acids.